This T cell receptor (beta chain) originates from a study of PD-1 blockade in classical Hodgkin lymphoma. Study context: Nivolumab was administered to patients intravenously at 3 mg/kg every 2 weeks. Study-level findings and limits: Newly diagnosed patients had baseline TCR diversity that was reportedly lower than that of healthy donors. Excluded were patients who started nivolumab under 1 year after ASCT, a group that had lower diversity.

Using immunoSEQ multiplex PCR, the repertoire was profiled, and TCRdb retains in-frame clones only, with some absent. The sample holds about 15,000 clones, 60% to 75% seen once. Time point given: cycle 4 day 1 (C4D1), after 6 weeks of nivolumab. Relapse was seen in all patients after autologous stem cell transplantation, and brentuximab vedotin exposure was variable. Patients had relapsed/refractory classical Hodgkin lymphoma with complete response, partial response or progressive disease as best response. Trimming removed 2 bases at V and 3 bases at J, with 11 bases between. There are 15 residues in the CDR3. Germline CDR1 SEHNR, CDR2 FQNEAQ (reference sequence). Comment on this clone: Its antigen is not identified.

The specimen was peripheral blood mononuclear cells (PBMCs), collected before the fourth cycle of nivolumab. This receptor was taken from a human donor with classical Hodgkin lymphoma. The J gene is TRBJ2-4, the V gene TRBV7-9, with D possibly TRBD1 on 5 matching bases. The CDR3 DNA sequence: TGTGCCAGCAGCTTAAGGGGTGGCGGCAAAAACATTCAGTACTTC. This codes for CASSLRGGGKNIQYF.